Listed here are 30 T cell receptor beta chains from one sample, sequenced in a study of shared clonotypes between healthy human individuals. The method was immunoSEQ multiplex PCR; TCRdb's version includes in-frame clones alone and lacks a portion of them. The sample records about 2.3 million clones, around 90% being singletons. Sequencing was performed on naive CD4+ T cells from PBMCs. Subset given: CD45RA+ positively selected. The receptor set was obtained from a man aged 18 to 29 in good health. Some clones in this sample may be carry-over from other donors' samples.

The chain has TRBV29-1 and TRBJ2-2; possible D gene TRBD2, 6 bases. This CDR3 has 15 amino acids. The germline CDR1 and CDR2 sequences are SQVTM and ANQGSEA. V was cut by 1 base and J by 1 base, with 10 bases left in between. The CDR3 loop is CSVEVGGLNTGELFF. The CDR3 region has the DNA TGCAGCGTTGAAGTGGGGGGACTGAACACCGGGGAGCTGTTTTTT.

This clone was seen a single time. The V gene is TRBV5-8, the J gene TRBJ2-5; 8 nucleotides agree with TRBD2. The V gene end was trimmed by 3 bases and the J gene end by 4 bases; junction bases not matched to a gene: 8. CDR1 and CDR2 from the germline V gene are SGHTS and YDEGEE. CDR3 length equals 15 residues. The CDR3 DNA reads TGTGCCAGCAGCTATAAAGCGGGAGCAGTAGAGACCCAGTACTTC. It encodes CASSYKAGAVETQYF.

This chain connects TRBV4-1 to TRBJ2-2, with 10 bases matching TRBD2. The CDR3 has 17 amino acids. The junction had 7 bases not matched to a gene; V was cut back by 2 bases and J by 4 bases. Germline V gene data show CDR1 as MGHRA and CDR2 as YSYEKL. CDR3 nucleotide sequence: TGCGCCAGCAGCCAATCACCGGGACTAGCGCCCACCGGGGAGCTGTTTTTT. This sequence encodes CASSQSPGLAPTGELFF.

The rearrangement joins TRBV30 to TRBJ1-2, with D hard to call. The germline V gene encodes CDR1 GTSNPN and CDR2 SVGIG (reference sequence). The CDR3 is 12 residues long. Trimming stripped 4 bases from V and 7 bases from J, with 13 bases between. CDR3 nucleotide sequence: TGTGCCTGGAAATGGATGGATGCTGGCTACACCTTC. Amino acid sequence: CAWKWMDAGYTF. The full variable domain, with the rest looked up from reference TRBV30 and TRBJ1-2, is SQTIHQWPATLVQPVGSPLSLECTVEGTSNPNLYWYRQAAGRGLQLLFYSVGIGQISSEVPQNLSASRPQDRQFILSSKKLLLSDSGFYLCAWKWMDAGYTFGSGTRLTVV.

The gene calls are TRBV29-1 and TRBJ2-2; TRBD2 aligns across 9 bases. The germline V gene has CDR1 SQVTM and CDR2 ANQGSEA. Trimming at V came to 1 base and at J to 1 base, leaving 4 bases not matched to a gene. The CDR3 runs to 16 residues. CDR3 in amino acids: CSVEARLAENTGELFF. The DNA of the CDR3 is TGCAGCGTTGAAGCTCGACTAGCGGAGAACACCGGGGAGCTGTTTTTT.

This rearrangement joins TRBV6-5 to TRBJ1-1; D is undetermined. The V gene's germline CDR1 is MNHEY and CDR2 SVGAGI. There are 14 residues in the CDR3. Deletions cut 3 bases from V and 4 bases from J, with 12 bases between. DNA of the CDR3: TGTGCCAGCAGTTATGATGGCCAGACCACTGAAGCTTTCTTT. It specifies CASSYDGQTTEAFF.

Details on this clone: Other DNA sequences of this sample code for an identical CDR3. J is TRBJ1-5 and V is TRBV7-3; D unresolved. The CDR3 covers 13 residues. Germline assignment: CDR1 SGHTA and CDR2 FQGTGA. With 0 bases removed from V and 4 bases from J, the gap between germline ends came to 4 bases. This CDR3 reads CASSLTRNQPQHF. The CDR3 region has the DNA TGTGCCAGCAGCTTAACCAGAAATCAGCCCCAGCATTTT.

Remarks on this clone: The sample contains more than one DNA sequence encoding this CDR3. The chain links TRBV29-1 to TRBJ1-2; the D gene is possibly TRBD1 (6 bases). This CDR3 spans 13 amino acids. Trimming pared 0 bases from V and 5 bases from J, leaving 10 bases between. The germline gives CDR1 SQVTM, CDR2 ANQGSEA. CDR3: CSVEDQGTYGYTF. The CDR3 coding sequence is TGCAGCGTTGAAGACCAGGGGACGTATGGCTACACCTTC.

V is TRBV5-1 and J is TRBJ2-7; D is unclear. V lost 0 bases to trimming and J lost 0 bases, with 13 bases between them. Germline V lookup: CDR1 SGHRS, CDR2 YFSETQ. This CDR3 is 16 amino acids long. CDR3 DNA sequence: TGCGCCAGCAGCTTGGATGGTTTGGGAATCTCCTACGAGCAGTACTTC. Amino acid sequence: CASSLDGLGISYEQYF.

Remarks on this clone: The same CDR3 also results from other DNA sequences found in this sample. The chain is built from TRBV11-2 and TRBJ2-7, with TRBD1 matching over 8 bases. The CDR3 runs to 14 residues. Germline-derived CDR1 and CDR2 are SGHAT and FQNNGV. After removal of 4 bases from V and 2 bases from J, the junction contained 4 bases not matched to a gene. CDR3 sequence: CASSSGTGPYEQYF. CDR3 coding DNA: TGTGCCAGCAGCTCCGGGACAGGTCCCTACGAGCAGTACTTC.

CDR3 residues: CASSRTGVNTEAFF. The CDR3 DNA sequence: TGCGCCAGCAGCAGGACAGGGGTGAACACTGAAGCTTTCTTT. The chain has TRBV5-1 and TRBJ1-1; 9 bases fit TRBD1. J was trimmed by 0 bases and V by 4 bases; bases with no gene match: 1. The CDR3 length is 14 residues. Germline-derived CDR1 and CDR2 are SGHRS and YFSETQ.

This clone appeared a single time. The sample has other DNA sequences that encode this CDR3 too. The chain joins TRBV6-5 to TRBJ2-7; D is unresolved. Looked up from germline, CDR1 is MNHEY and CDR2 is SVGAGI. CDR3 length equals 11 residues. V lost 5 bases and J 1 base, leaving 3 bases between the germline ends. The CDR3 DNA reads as TGTGCCAGCAGTCAATCCTACGAGCAGTACTTC. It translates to CASSQSYEQYF.

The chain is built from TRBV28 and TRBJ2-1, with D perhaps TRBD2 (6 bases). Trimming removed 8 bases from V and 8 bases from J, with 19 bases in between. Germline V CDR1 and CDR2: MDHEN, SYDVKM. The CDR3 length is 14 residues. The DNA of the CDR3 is TGTGCCAGCGTTCGTCGGGAGAATAGCGATGAGCAGTTCTTC. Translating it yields CASVRRENSDEQFF. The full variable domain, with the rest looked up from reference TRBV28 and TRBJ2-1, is DVKVTQSSRYLVKRTGEKVFLECVQDMDHENMFWYRQDPGLGLRLIYFSYDVKMKEKGDIPEGYSVSREKKERFSLILESASTNQTSMYLCASVRRENSDEQFFGPGTRLTVL.

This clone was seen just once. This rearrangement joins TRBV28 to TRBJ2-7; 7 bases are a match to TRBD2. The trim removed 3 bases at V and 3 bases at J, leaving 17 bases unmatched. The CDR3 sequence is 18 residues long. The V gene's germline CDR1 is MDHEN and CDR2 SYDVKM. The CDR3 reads CASSFLGGSRHTSYEQYF. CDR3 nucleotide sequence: TGTGCCAGCAGTTTTTTGGGGGGGAGTCGGCACACGAGCTACGAGCAGTACTTC.

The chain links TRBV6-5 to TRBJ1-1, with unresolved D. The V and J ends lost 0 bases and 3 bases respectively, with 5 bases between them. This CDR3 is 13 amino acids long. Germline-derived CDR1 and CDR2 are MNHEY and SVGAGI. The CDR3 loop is CASSYSADTEAFF. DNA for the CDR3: TGTGCCAGCAGTTACTCGGCGGACACTGAAGCTTTCTTT.

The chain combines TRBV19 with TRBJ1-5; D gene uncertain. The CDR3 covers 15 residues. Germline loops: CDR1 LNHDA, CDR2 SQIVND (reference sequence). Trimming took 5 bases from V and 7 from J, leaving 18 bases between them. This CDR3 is CASSLLVGGGQPQHF. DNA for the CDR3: TGTGCCAGTAGTCTTTTGGTAGGAGGAGGGCAGCCCCAGCATTTT.

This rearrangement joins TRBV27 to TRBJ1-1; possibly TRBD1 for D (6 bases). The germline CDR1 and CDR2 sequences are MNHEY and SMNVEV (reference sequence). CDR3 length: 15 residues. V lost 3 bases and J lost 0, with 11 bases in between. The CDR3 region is CASSFNRAVNTEAFF. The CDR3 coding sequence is TGTGCCAGCAGTTTTAACAGGGCGGTGAACACTGAAGCTTTCTTT.

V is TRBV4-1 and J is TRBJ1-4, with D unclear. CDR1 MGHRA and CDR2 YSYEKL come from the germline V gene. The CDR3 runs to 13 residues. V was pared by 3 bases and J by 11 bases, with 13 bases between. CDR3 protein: CASSQDAGRKLFF. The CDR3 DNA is TGCGCCAGCAGCCAGGACGCGGGAAGGAAACTGTTTTTT.

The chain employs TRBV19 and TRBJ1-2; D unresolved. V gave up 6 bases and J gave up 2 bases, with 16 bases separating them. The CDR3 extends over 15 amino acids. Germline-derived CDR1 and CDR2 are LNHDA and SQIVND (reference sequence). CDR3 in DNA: TGTGCCAGTAGAAATCAAGCGGGCCGGAACTATGGCTACACCTTC. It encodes CASRNQAGRNYGYTF.

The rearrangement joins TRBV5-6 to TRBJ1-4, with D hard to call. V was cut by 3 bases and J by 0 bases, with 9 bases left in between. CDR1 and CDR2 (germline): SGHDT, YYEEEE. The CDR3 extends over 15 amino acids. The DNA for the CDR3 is TGTGCCAGCAGCTCAATGACCACAACTAATGAAAAACTGTTTTTT. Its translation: CASSSMTTTNEKLFF.

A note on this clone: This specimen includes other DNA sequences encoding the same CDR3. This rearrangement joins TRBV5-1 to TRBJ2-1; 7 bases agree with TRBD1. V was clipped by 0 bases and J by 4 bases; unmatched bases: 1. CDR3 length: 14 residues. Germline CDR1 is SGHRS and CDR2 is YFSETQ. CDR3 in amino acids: CASSLGQGYNEQFF. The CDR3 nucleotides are TGCGCCAGCAGCTTGGGACAGGGATACAATGAGCAGTTCTTC.

CDR3 loop: CASSLAAPGTQHF. CDR3 nucleotide sequence: TGTGCCAGCAGTTTAGCAGCTCCCGGGACCCAGCATTTT. The chain has TRBV28 and TRBJ1-5, with D hard to call. Germline loops: CDR1 MDHEN, CDR2 SYDVKM. Trimming took off 2 bases at V and 11 bases at J, with 13 bases between the two ends. The CDR3 totals 13 residues. The full variable domain, rest sourced from reference TRBV28 and TRBJ1-5, is DVKVTQSSRYLVKRTGEKVFLECVQDMDHENMFWYRQDPGLGLRLIYFSYDVKMKEKGDIPEGYSVSREKKERFSLILESASTNQTSMYLCASSLAAPGTQHFGDGTRLSIL.

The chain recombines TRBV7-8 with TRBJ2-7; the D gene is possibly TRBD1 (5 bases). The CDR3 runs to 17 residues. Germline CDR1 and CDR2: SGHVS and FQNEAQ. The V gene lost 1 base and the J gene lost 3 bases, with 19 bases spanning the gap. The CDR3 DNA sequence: TGTGCCAGCAGCTTAGAAGGGGTTACCACAACTCTCTACGAGCAGTACTTC. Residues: CASSLEGVTTTLYEQYF.

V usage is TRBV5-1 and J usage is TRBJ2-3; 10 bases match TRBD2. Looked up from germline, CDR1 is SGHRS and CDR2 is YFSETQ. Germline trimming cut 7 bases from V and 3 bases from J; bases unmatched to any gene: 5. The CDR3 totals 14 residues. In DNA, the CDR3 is TGCGCCAGCTCCGGACTAGCGGATACAGATACGCAGTATTTT. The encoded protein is CASSGLADTDTQYF.

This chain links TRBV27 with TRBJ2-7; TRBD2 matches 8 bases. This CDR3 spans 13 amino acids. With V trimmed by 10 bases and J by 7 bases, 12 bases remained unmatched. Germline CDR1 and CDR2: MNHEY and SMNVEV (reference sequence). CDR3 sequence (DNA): TGTGCCACCCGGGGACTAGGTCCGGGAGAGCAGTACTTC. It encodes CATRGLGPGEQYF.

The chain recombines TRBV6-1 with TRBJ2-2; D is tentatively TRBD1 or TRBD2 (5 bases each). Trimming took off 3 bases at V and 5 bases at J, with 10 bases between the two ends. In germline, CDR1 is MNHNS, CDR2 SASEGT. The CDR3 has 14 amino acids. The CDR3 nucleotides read TGTGCCAGCAGTGATAGGGACCGGACCGGGGAGCTGTTTTTT. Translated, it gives CASSDRDRTGELFF.

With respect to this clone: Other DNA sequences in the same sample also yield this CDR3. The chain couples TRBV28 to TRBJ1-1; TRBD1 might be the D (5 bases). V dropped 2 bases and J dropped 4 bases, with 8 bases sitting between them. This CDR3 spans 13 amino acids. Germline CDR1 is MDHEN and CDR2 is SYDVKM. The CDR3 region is CASSLRGITEAFF. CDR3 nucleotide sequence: TGTGCCAGCAGTTTAAGGGGCATCACTGAAGCTTTCTTT.

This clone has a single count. CDR3 DNA: TGTGCCTGGAGTACAGGACAGGGAGCCTACGAGCAGTACTTC. Translation: CAWSTGQGAYEQYF. This chain links TRBV30 with TRBJ2-7; TRBD1 agrees at 8 bases. Trimming removed 2 bases from V and 2 bases from J; junction bases left unmatched: 5. CDR3 length: 14 residues. From germline, CDR1 is GTSNPN and CDR2 SVGIG (reference sequence).

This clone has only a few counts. The CDR3 DNA follows: TGTGCCATCAGTGATGCATTGGGGGACACTGAAGCTTTCTTT. Translating it yields CAISDALGDTEAFF. J is TRBJ1-1 and V is TRBV10-3; D is perhaps TRBD1 (5 bases). V dropped 3 bases and J dropped 3 bases, with 11 bases sitting between them. Germline V gene sequence: CDR1 ENHRY, CDR2 SYGVKD. The CDR3 is made up of 14 amino acids.

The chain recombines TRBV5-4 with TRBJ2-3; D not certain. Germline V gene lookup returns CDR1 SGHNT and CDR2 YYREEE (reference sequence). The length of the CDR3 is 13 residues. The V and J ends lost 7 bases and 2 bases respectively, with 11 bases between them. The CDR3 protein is CASSLGFTDTQYF. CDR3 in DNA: TGTGCCAGCTCCTTGGGGTTCACAGATACGCAGTATTTT.